This entry features one T cell receptor beta chain sequence. The CDR3 is 14 residues long. CDR1 is SGHDT and CDR2 is YYEEEE in the germline V gene. The junction had 5 bases not matched to a gene; V was cut back by 3 bases and J by 3 bases. The authors' processing: Estimates of nucleated cell counts were drawn from the amplification of reference gene primers. Method: immunoSEQ multiplex PCR; TCRdb's copy keeps in-frame clones and lacks some. V, J and clone size are taken as reported in that table, and D and trimming were inferred from the DNA itself. The sample contains around 260,000 clones, around four fifths of which appear only once. These data originate in a study of blood T cell repertoires in COVID-19. Overall study context: Nucleic acid was either cDNA or gDNA, and it came from T cells, B-cell-depleted T cells, or PBMCs.

Those enrolled, adults aged roughly 18 to 89 years, came from under 25 US areas. Clinical histories supplied by participants themselves formed the basis of cohort assignment. This chain joins TRBV5-6 and TRBJ1-1; 7 bases are a match to TRBD1. This sequence originates from a man in his thirties or forties with acute COVID-19. The material sequenced was PBMCs or T cells enriched from blood (not recorded which). Written as DNA, the CDR3 is TGTGCCAGCAGCTGGGGGGACAGAGACACTGAAGCTTTCTTT. This codes for CASSWGDRDTEAFF.